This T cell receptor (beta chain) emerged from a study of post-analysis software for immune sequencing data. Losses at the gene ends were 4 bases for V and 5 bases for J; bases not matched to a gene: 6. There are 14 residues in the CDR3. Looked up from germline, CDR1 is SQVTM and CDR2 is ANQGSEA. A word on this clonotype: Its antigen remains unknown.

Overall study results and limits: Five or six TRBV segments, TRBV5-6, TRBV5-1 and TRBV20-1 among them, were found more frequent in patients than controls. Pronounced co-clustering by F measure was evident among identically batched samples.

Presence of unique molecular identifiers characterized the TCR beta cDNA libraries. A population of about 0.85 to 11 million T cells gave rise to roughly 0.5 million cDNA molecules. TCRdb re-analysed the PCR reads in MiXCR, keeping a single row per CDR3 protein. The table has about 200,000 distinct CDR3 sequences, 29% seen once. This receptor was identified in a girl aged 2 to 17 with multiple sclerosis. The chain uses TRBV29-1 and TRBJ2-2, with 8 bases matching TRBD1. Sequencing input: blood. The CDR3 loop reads CSVGQGAGTGELFF. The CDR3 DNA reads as TGCAGCGTTGGGCAGGGGGCAGGTACCGGGGAGCTGTTTTTT.